This TCR beta chain was recovered during a study of cytomegalovirus exposure and HLA in healthy donors. Points from the study as a whole: TCR beta chains associated with HLA were, in a later analysis, more clonally expanded than equally common others.

Turning to this clone: The antigen remains undetermined. The junction departs from the called germline gene at one end, perhaps through a read error.

Germline V lookup: CDR1 SSHAT, CDR2 FNYEAQ (reference sequence). The CDR3 spans 13 residues. PCR primers comprised 60 Vbeta and 13 Jbeta primers. Repertoires were generated with immunoSEQ multiplex PCR, while TCRdb's copy carries only in-frame clones and drops some. The sample has roughly 180,000 clones; about four fifths are singletons. The receptor was isolated from a woman in her 30s in good health and CMV-seropositive. The rearrangement joins TRBV7-7 to TRBJ2-5; tentative D call: TRBD2 (6 bases). Sequencing input: PBMCs. The CDR3 here is CASSETSMETQYF. The CDR3 nucleotides read TGTGCTAGCAGCGAAACTAGCATGGAGACCCAGTACTTC.